These 11 T cell receptor beta chains were sequenced from one sample in a study of cytomegalovirus exposure and HLA in healthy donors. This PCR relied on a set of 60 Vbeta primers and 13 Jbeta primers. Assay: immunoSEQ multiplex PCR; the TCRdb copy retains only in-frame clones and omits some. This table has 130,000 to 150,000 clones, 65% to 85% appearing once. The specimen was PBMCs. The receptor set was obtained from a middle-aged woman in good health and CMV-seropositive.

The chain links TRBV5-1 to TRBJ2-7; 7 bases agree with TRBD1. Trimming at V came to 7 bases and at J to 5 bases, leaving 15 bases not matched to a gene. Germline values: CDR1 SGHRS, CDR2 YFSETQ. The CDR3 spans 15 residues. This CDR3 is CASALDGTAYHEQYF. The CDR3 DNA follows: TGCGCCAGCGCCCTTGATGGGACAGCCTACCACGAGCAGTACTTC.

In its sample, this clone was seen once. V gene TRBV28 combines with J gene TRBJ2-1; D may be TRBD2 (6 bases). CDR3 length: 16 amino acids. CDR1 is MDHEN, CDR2 SYDVKM, per germline. V lost 1 base and J 0 bases, leaving 10 bases between the germline ends. CDR3 in DNA: TGTGCCAGCAGTTTATCGGACTACAGCTCCTACAATGAGCAGTTCTTC. Amino acid sequence: CASSLSDYSSYNEQFF.

The chain couples TRBV19 to TRBJ2-7; unclear D gene. The CDR3 has 15 residues. Trimming shortened V by 3 bases and J by 0 bases, and 12 bases separated the two germline ends. Germline V gene sequence: CDR1 LNHDA, CDR2 SQIVND (reference sequence). The CDR3 DNA reads TGTGCCAGTAGTATCCGAGGCGAGAGCTCCTACGAGCAGTACTTC. Translating it yields CASSIRGESSYEQYF.

On this clone: Other DNA sequences in the same sample also yield this CDR3. The chain employs TRBV12-5 and TRBJ1-2; tentative D call: TRBD1 (5 bases). The V gene lost 2 bases and the J gene lost 8 bases, with 9 bases spanning the gap. From germline, CDR1 is LGHNT and CDR2 FRNRAP. This CDR3 has 12 amino acids. CDR3 region: CASGLSGYGYTF. For the CDR3, the DNA is TGTGCTAGTGGTTTGTCAGGGTACGGCTACACCTTC.

V gene TRBV29-1 combines with J gene TRBJ1-5; 7 nucleotides line up with TRBD1. CDR1 is SQVTM, CDR2 ANQGSEA, per germline. This CDR3 region has 13 residues. Unmatched junction bases numbered 5, after V lost 4 bases and J lost 5 bases. CDR3 in amino acids: CSVARDRDQPQHF. CDR3 in DNA: TGCAGCGTTGCCCGGGACAGAGATCAGCCCCAGCATTTT. The full variable domain, in which reference TRBV29-1 and TRBJ1-5 provide the parts outside the CDR3, is SAVISQKPSRDICQRGTSLTIQCQVDSQVTMMFWYRQQPGQSLTLIATANQGSEATYESGFVIDKFPISRPNLTFSTLTVSNMSPEDSSIYLCSVARDRDQPQHFGDGTRLSIL.

This rearrangement joins TRBV10-3 to TRBJ2-5; 9 bases align to TRBD2. The CDR3 has 16 residues. Unmatched junction bases numbered 13, after V lost 6 bases and J lost 5 bases. From germline, CDR1 is ENHRY and CDR2 SYGVKD. CDR3 sequence (DNA): TGTGCCATCAGCCCGAGCTCCGGGACTAGCTTTGAGACCCAGTACTTC. It codes for CAISPSSGTSFETQYF.

V gene TRBV2 combines with J gene TRBJ1-5; tentative D call: TRBD1 (5 bases). Germline loops: CDR1 SNHLY, CDR2 FYNNEI. With 0 bases removed from V and 4 bases from J, the gap between germline ends came to 22 bases. The CDR3 is 19 residues long. CDR3 sequence reads: CASSEALTQFYKGNQPQHF. Here the CDR3 DNA reads TGTGCCAGCAGTGAAGCGCTCACACAATTCTACAAGGGGAATCAGCCCCAGCATTTT.

V is TRBV7-2 and J is TRBJ1-6; weak D call: TRBD1 (5 bases). CDR1 and CDR2 (germline): SGHTA, FQGNSA. V lost 6 bases, J lost 6 bases, and 15 bases lay in between. The CDR3 consists of 15 residues. CDR3 in amino acids: CASSLNLGVNSPLHF. CDR3 nucleotides: TGTGCCAGCAGTTTAAACCTAGGGGTTAATTCACCCCTCCACTTT.

The chain carries TRBV21-1 and TRBJ1-1. TRBV21-1 is described as a pseudogene. CDR3 size: 12 residues. DNA of the CDR3: TGTGCCAGCAGCAAACGTCAGAGGGAGTCTTTCTTT. Amino acids: CASSKRQRESFF.

This clone occurred once. V and J are TRBV2 and TRBJ1-2, with TRBD1 matching over 9 bases. The CDR3 has 14 residues. Germline loops: CDR1 SNHLY, CDR2 FYNNEI. J lost 4 bases, V lost 8 bases, and 8 bases had no gene match. The CDR3 spells CASGTGIQTYGYTF. CDR3 coding DNA: TGTGCCAGCGGGACAGGGATTCAAACCTATGGCTACACCTTC. Drawing the rest from reference TRBV2 and TRBJ1-2, the complete variable domain is EPEVTQTPSHQVTQMGQEVILRCVPISNHLYFYWYRQILGQKVEFLVSFYNNEISEKSEIFDDQFSVERPDGSNFTLKIRSTKLEDSAMYFCASGTGIQTYGYTFGSGTRLTVV.

The chain combines TRBV12-5 with TRBJ2-7; possibly TRBD1 for D (5 bases). This CDR3 contains 13 residues. The V and J ends lost 6 bases and 1 base respectively, with 10 bases between them. The germline CDR1 and CDR2 sequences are LGHNT and FRNRAP. The CDR3 DNA is TGTGCTAGTGGAAGGACACTTTCCTACGAGCAGTACTTC. Amino acid sequence: CASGRTLSYEQYF.